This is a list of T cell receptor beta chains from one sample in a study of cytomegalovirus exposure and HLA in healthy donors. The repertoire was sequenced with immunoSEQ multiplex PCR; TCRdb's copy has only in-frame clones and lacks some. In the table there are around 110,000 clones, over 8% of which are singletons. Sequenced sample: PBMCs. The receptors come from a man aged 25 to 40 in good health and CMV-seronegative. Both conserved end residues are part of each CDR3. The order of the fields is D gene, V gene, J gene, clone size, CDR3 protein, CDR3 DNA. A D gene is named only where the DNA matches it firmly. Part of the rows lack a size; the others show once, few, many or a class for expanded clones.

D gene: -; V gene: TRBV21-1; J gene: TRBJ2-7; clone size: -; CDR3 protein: CASSPSGSGTYEQYF; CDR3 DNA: TGTGCCAGCAGCCCCTCCGGGAGCGGGACCTACGAGCAGTACTTC
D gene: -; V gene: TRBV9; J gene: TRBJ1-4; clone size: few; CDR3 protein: CASSPERTDTNEKLFF; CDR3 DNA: TGTGCCAGCAGCCCAGAGCGGACAGATACTAATGAAAAACTGTTTTTT
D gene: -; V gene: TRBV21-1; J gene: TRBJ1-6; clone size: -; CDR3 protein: CASTLQGERALHF; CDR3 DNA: TGTGCCAGCACTCTCCAGGGGGAGCGAGCCCTCCACTTT
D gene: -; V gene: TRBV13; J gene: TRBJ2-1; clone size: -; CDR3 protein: CASSLGSGAEQFF; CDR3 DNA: TGTGCCAGCAGCTTAGGAAGTGGGGCTGAGCAGTTCTTC
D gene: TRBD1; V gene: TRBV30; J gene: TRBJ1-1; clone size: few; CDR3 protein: CAWNKGAPTEAFF; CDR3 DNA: TGTGCCTGGAACAAGGGGGCGCCCACTGAAGCTTTCTTT
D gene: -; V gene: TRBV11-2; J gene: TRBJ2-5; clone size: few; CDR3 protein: CASSERRAAPRAQYF; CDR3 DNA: TGTGCCAGCAGCGAAAGGAGGGCAGCTCCTCGGGCCCAGTACTTC
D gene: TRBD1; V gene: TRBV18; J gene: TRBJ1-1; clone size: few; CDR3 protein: CASSPRQGADTEAFF; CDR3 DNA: TGTGCCAGCTCACCCAGACAGGGGGCGGACACTGAAGCTTTCTTT
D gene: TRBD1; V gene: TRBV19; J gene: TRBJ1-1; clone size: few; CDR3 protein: CASSMLGTGLTEAFF; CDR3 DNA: TGTGCCAGTAGTATGTTAGGGACAGGGCTGACTGAAGCTTTCTTT
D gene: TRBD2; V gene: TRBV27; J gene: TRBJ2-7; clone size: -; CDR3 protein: CASSYRGGMYEQYF; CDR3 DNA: TGTGCCAGCAGTTACCGCGGGGGGATGTACGAGCAGTACTTC
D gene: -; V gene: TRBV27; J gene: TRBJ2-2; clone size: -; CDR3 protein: CASSPSPGLAGELFF; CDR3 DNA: TGTGCCAGCAGCCCTAGTCCGGGGTTGGCCGGGGAGCTGTTTTTT
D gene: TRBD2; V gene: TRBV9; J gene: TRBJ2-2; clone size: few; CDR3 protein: CASSELAGRTGELFF; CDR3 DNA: TGTGCCAGCAGCGAACTAGCGGGGCGGACCGGGGAGCTGTTTTTT
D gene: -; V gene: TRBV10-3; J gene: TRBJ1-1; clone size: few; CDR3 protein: CAISPGLQNTEAFF; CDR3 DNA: TGTGCCATCAGCCCGGGACTTCAGAACACTGAAGCTTTCTTT
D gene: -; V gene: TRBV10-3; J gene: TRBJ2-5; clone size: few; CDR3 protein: CAISESASAVGETQYF; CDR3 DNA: TGTGCCATCAGTGAGTCGGCTAGCGCCGTTGGGGAGACCCAGTACTTC
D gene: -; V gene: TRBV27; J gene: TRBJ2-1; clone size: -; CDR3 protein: CASSLREMSYNEQFF; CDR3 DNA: TGTGCCAGCAGTTTACGGGAGATGTCCTACAATGAGCAGTTCTTC
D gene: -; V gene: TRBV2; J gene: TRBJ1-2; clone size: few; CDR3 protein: CASSEGLGEGGYTF; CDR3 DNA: TGTGCCAGCAGTGAAGGACTAGGGGAGGGAGGCTACACCTTC
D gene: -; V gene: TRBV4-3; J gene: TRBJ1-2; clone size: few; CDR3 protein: CASSQEGGRNYGYTF; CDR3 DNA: TGCGCCAGCAGCCAAGAGGGGGGGAGGAACTATGGCTACACCTTC
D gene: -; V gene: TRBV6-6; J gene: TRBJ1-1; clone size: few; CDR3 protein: CASSYHSTEAFF; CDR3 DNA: TGTGCCAGCAGTTACCATAGTACTGAAGCTTTCTTT
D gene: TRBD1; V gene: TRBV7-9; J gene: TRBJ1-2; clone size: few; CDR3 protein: CASSPRLDRNYGYTF; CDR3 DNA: TGTGCCAGCAGCCCGAGGTTGGACAGGAACTATGGCTACACCTTC
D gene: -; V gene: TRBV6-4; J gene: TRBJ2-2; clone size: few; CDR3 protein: CASSLGTGTGELFF; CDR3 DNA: TGTGCCAGCAGTCTTGGGACTGGGACCGGGGAGCTGTTTTTT
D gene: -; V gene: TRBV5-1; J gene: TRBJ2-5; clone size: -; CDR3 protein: CASSFGGGETQYF; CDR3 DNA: TGCGCCAGCAGCTTCGGGGGTGGCGAGACCCAGTACTTC
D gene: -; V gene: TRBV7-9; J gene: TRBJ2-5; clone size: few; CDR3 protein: CASSFVGGAETQYF; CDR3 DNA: TGTGCCAGCAGCTTTGTAGGGGGGGCGGAGACCCAGTACTTC